These 14 T cell receptor beta chains share one sample of origin, sequenced in a study of T cell repertoires in cytomegalovirus infection. TCRdb re-called the reads with MiXCR, one entry per CDR3 protein. The sample carries around 750,000 distinct CDR3 sequences, approximately 30% recorded once. These receptors are not linked to any known antigen. Sequencing was performed on cultured CD8+ T cells from PBMCs, taken from culture after CMV antigen stimulation. The receptors derive from a human donor in good health (CMV status not recorded). Some clones in this sample may be carry-over from other donors' samples.

This clonotype was picked up many times. The genes are TRBV19 and TRBJ2-1, with 7 positions matching TRBD1. The ends lost 5 bases at V and 9 bases at J; junction bases unmatched: 10. Germline V gene lookup returns CDR1 LNHDA and CDR2 SQIVND (reference sequence). This CDR3 region has 14 residues. DNA of the CDR3: TGTGCCAGTAGTCCCAAAAACAGGGGTAGTGAGCAGTTCTTC. This codes for CASSPKNRGSEQFF. The entire variable domain, with the rest obtained from reference TRBV19 and TRBJ2-1, is as follows: DGGITQSPKYLFRKEGQNVTLSCEQNLNHDAMYWYRQDPGQGLRLIYYSQIVNDFQKGDIAEGYSVSREKKESFPLTVTSAQKNPTAFYLCASSPKNRGSEQFFGPGTRLTVL.

The J gene is TRBJ2-5, the V gene TRBV6-1, with 7 bases matching TRBD2. CDR3 length: 15 residues. Germline V gene sequence: CDR1 MNHNS, CDR2 SASEGT. Losses at the gene ends were 1 base for V and 5 bases for J; bases not matched to a gene: 7. CDR3 nucleotides: TGTGCCAGCAGTGAAGAAGGCGGGGGTGGGGAGACCCAGTACTTC. Translating gives CASSEEGGGGETQYF.

The V and J genes are TRBV6-5 and TRBJ2-1, with 7 bases that match TRBD1. Germline values: CDR1 MNHEY, CDR2 SVGAGI. This CDR3 has 16 amino acids. J gave up 4 bases and V 0 bases, and 6 bases lay outside the gene matches. The chain's CDR3 is CASSYSTTGSYNEQFF. In DNA, the CDR3 is TGTGCCAGCAGTTACTCGACGACAGGGTCTTACAATGAGCAGTTCTTC.

This clonotype has just a few counts. The V gene is TRBV6-2 or TRBV6-3, the J gene TRBJ1-5; D might be TRBD1 (5 bases). The CDR3 consists of 12 residues. The germline V and J ends were trimmed by 2 bases and 11 bases, with 10 bases remaining between them. CDR1 and CDR2 from the germline V gene are MNHEY and SVGEGT. The chain's CDR3 is CASSYRGIAQHF. CDR3 DNA sequence: TGTGCCAGCAGTTACCGGGGGATAGCCCAGCATTTT.

The gene calls are TRBV4-1 and TRBJ2-2, with TRBD2 identical over 9 bases. Germline V gives CDR1 MGHRA, CDR2 YSYEKL. V shed 3 bases and J 0 bases; nucleotides not matched to a gene: 5. This CDR3 is built from 17 residues. As DNA, the CDR3 is TGCGCCAGCAGCCATTTAGCGGGGGCCCCGAACACCGGGGAGCTGTTTTTT. Translating gives CASSHLAGAPNTGELFF.

This clonotype was recorded many times. The chain employs TRBV7-6 and TRBJ2-5; D is unclear. Trimming removed 0 bases at V and 2 bases at J, with 7 bases between. Germline CDR1 SGHVS, CDR2 FNYEAQ. This CDR3 comprises 14 residues. The CDR3 loop reads CASSLAVLQETQYF. Written as DNA, the CDR3 is TGTGCCAGCAGCTTAGCCGTCCTGCAAGAGACCCAGTACTTC.

This clonotype showed up many times. The chain employs TRBV7-8 and TRBJ2-7; TRBD2 aligns across 12 bases. V lost 3 bases, J lost 5 bases, and 5 bases stayed unmatched. In germline, CDR1 is SGHVS, CDR2 FQNEAQ. CDR3 size: 15 residues. CDR3 bases: TGTGCCAGCAGCTTCCGACTAGCGGGGGTCCACGAGCAGTACGTC. Translating it yields CASSFRLAGVHEQYV.

This clonotype was seen a few times. The V call is TRBV6-6, the J call TRBJ1-1; D remains unclear. The CDR3 covers 12 residues. Germline CDR1 and CDR2: MNHNY and SVGAGI (reference sequence). V dropped 7 bases and J dropped 4 bases, with 10 bases sitting between them. The DNA of the CDR3 is TGTGCCAGCATGGGTTGGACCACTGAAGCTTTCTTT. This encodes CASMGWTTEAFF.

The chain couples TRBV6-1 to TRBJ2-1, with a tentative D call TRBD1 (5 bases). This CDR3 is 16 amino acids long. Germline V gene sequence: CDR1 MNHNS, CDR2 SASEGT. The V gene lost 6 bases and the J gene lost 0 bases, with 15 bases spanning the gap. CDR3 bases: TGTGCCAGCAGCCCACCACAGGTGAACTCCTACAATGAGCAGTTCTTC. It is translated as CASSPPQVNSYNEQFF.

This clonotype was observed a handful of times. The chain couples TRBV7-9 to TRBJ2-7; 7 bases map to TRBD1. With 4 bases clipped from V and 13 bases from J, the junction kept 13 bases outside the gene matches. The CDR3 covers 13 residues. CDR1 and CDR2 (germline): SEHNR, FQNEAQ (reference sequence). CDR3 DNA: TGTGCCAGCAGCTCTAGGATGGGAAGGGGGCTTTACGTC. Amino acid sequence: CASSSRMGRGLYV.

This sequence joins TRBV19 and TRBJ2-1; 9 bases line up with TRBD2. J was trimmed by 2 bases and V by 9 bases; bases with no gene match: 5. CDR1 LNHDA and CDR2 SQIVND come from the germline V gene (reference sequence). The CDR3 has 14 residues. This CDR3 is CASKSGGTYNEQFF. The CDR3 region has the DNA TGTGCCAGCAAAAGCGGGGGGACCTACAATGAGCAGTTCTTC. Using reference TRBV19 and TRBJ2-1 for the parts outside the CDR3, the full variable domain is DGGITQSPKYLFRKEGQNVTLSCEQNLNHDAMYWYRQDPGQGLRLIYYSQIVNDFQKGDIAEGYSVSREKKESFPLTVTSAQKNPTAFYLCASKSGGTYNEQFFGPGTRLTVL.

The chain joins TRBV4-1 to TRBJ1-1, with 7 bases fitting TRBD1. After removal of 1 base from V and 3 bases from J, the junction contained 5 bases not matched to a gene. Per germline, CDR1 MGHRA and CDR2 YSYEKL. This CDR3 contains 15 residues. The CDR3, as DNA: TGCGCCAGCAGCCAAGGCGGGACAGAGTACACTGAAGCTTTCTTT. Translation gives CASSQGGTEYTEAFF.

This clonotype was detected many times. The chain uses TRBV7-6 and TRBJ2-1; perhaps TRBD2 as D (5 bases). The CDR3 loop spans 15 amino acids. Germline values: CDR1 SGHVS, CDR2 FNYEAQ. V was cut by 2 bases and J by 5 bases, with 13 bases left in between. This CDR3 is CASSLQRVGDNEQFF. In DNA, the CDR3 is TGTGCCAGCAGCTTACAGAGGGTTGGGGACAATGAGCAGTTCTTC.

This clonotype was picked up a small number of times. The chain couples TRBV20-1 to TRBJ1-2; no definite D call. Trimming left V 0 bases short and J 2 bases short, with 7 bases between. CDR3 length: 13 amino acids. Germline V gene data show CDR1 as DFQATT and CDR2 as SNEGSKA (reference sequence). The CDR3 coding sequence is TGCAGTGCTAGAGATCCAGGAAACTATGGCTACACCTTC. Translated, it gives CSARDPGNYGYTF.